This T cell receptor (beta chain) was found in a study of type 1 and type 2 diabetes patients. Study-wide context: Participants included type 1 and type 2 diabetes patients plus nondiabetic controls. Magnetic bead positive selection isolated CD4+ or CD8+ T cells from PBMCs.

Trimming took 2 bases from V and 3 from J, leaving 11 bases between them. The CDR3 length is 15 residues. Germline assignment: CDR1 MNHNS and CDR2 SASEGT. PCR was run on genomic DNA. Amplification of the beta chain CDR3 used 30 forward and 13 reverse multiplex primers. TCRdb reprocessed the multiplex PCR reads with MiXCR, giving one entry per CDR3 protein. This table has around 300,000 distinct CDR3 sequences, around 50% appearing once. Each diabetic donor fulfilled classification criteria for either type 1 or type 2. Each participant gave 8 to 10 milliliters of peripheral blood. The V and J genes are TRBV6-1 and TRBJ1-5; D perhaps matches TRBD1 (6 bases). The sequence was obtained from a young man with type 2 diabetes. The sample taken for sequencing was peripheral blood mononuclear cells (PBMCs). CDR3 bases: TGTGCCAGCAGTGAACAGACAGGCGCCAATCAGCCCCAGCATTTT. It is translated as CASSEQTGANQPQHF.